A selection of T cell receptor beta chains follows, all from one sample in a study of Graves' ophthalmopathy and Graves' hyperthyroidism. From the multiplex PCR reads, TCRdb called clonotypes with MiXCR, one entry per CDR3 protein. Here the sample spans 300,000 to 400,000 distinct CDR3 sequences, roughly a sixth being singletons. The sequenced material came from peripheral blood. The origin of the receptors is an adult man with Graves' ophthalmopathy. CDR3s include the opening cysteine and the closing phenylalanine or tryptophan. The D gene is left open where the match is weak. Rows give clone size only sometimes, using once, few, many, or a class for an expanded clone.

TRBJ1-2 | 15 | TRBV15 | NA | NA | CATSRGGARLYGYTF | TGTGCCACCAGCAGAGGGGGGGCGCGTCTCTATGGCTACACCTTC
TRBJ2-7 | 13 | TRBV30 | NA | many | CAWSLTRGYEQYF | TGTGCCTGGAGCCTCACGCGGGGCTACGAGCAGTACTTC
TRBJ2-1 | 16 | TRBV27 | TRBD2 | many | CASRATGTNSYNEQFF | TGTGCCAGCAGAGCTACCGGGACTAACTCCTACAATGAGCAGTTCTTC
TRBJ1-5 | 12 | TRBV20-1 | NA | many | CSAILLNQPQHF | TGCAGTGCTATTCTGTTGAATCAGCCCCAGCATTTT
TRBJ1-2 | 14 | TRBV2 | NA | many | CASSATTASYGYTF | TGTGCCAGCAGTGCAACCACCGCCTCTTATGGCTACACCTTC
TRBJ1-3 | 15 | TRBV7-9 | NA | many | CASSSPGYSGNTIYF | TGTGCCAGCAGCTCCCCCGGTTATTCTGGAAACACCATATATTTT
TRBJ2-7 | 14 | TRBV5-1 | NA | NA | CASSLAQATYEQSF | TGCGCCAGCAGCTTGGCACAGGCTACCTACGAGCAGTCCTTC
TRBJ2-4 | 19 | TRBV6-2/TRBV6-3 | TRBD1 | NA | CASSYSGTGAYVAKNIQYF | TGTGCCAGCAGTTACTCCGGGACAGGGGCCTATGTGGCCAAAAACATTCAGTACTTC
TRBJ2-5 | 18 | TRBV6-5 | TRBD2 | many | CASRSRTGVAGGMETQYF | TGTGCCAGCAGATCGCGAACGGGGGTAGCGGGAGGTATGGAGACCCAGTACTTC
TRBJ2-7 | 15 | TRBV20-1 | NA | many | CSARDHRTNTYEQYF | TGCAGTGCTAGAGATCACAGGACAAATACCTACGAGCAGTACTTC
TRBJ1-2 | 13 | TRBV5-1 | NA | many | CASSLGFNYGYTF | TGCGCCAGCAGCTTGGGCTTCAACTATGGCTACACCTTC
TRBJ2-2 | 16 | TRBV6-5 | NA | once | CASSYAAGSSTGELFF | TGTGCCAGCAGTTACGCAGCAGGGTCGAGCACCGGGGAGCTGTTTTTT
TRBJ2-7 | 12 | TRBV2 | NA | NA | CASFVAFNEQYF | TGTGCCAGTTTCGTGGCGTTCAACGAGCAGTACTTC
TRBJ2-7 | 16 | TRBV7-2 | TRBD1 | many | CASSLRTGARDYEQYF | TGTGCCAGCAGCTTACGCACAGGGGCACGCGACTACGAGCAGTACTTC
TRBJ1-6 | 15 | TRBV2 | TRBD1 | many | CASSREGQRNSPLHF | TGTGCCAGCAGTCGAGAGGGACAGAGAAATTCACCCCTCCACTTT
TRBJ2-1 | 13 | TRBV18 | NA | once | CASSGDRSYEQFF | TGTGCCAGCTCCGGAGACAGATCCTACGAGCAGTTCTTC
TRBJ1-6 | 17 | TRBV5-5 | TRBD1 | many | CASSLGQGGSYNSPLHF | TGTGCCAGCAGCTTGGGACAGGGTGGCTCCTATAATTCACCCCTCCACTTT
TRBJ1-2 | 15 | TRBV27 | TRBD1 | many | CASSPRGRRGYGYTF | TGTGCCAGCAGTCCCAGGGGGCGCCGTGGCTATGGCTACACCTTC
TRBJ1-6 | 16 | TRBV7-3 | TRBD1 | NA | CASSLRATGSNSPLHF | TGTGCCAGCAGCTTAAGGGCGACAGGGTCGAATTCACCCCTCCACTTT
TRBJ2-7 | 15 | TRBV10-1 | TRBD2 | many | CASSGSTSGRNEQYF | TGCGCCAGCAGTGGGTCCACTAGCGGGAGAAACGAGCAGTACTTC
TRBJ1-1 | 15 | TRBV11-2 | NA | few | CASSLWAGAGTEAFF | TGTGCCAGCAGCTTATGGGCCGGGGCTGGCACTGAAGCTTTCTTT
TRBJ2-7 | 12 | TRBV6-1 | NA | many | CASSTGEDEQYF | TGTGCCAGCAGCACAGGGGAGGACGAGCAGTACTTC
TRBJ2-7 | 12 | TRBV15 | NA | NA | CATSRDYAEQYF | TGTGCCACCAGCAGAGATTATGCAGAGCAGTACTTC
TRBJ1-3 | 14 | TRBV4-2 | NA | many | CASSQGPTGNTIYF | TGTGCCAGCAGCCAAGGTCCAACGGGAAACACCATATATTTT
TRBJ2-7 | 15 | TRBV29-1 | TRBD2 | NA | CSLGLAGAPFYEQYF | TGCAGCCTGGGGCTAGCGGGAGCCCCCTTCTACGAGCAGTACTTC
TRBJ1-1 | 18 | TRBV24-1 | NA | NA | CATSDRDVWLGMNTEAFF | TGTGCCACCAGTGATCGGGATGTTTGGTTGGGCATGAACACTGAAGCTTTCTTT
TRBJ2-7 | 15 | TRBV5-1 | TRBD2 | few | CASSSQLAGGYEQYF | TGCGCCAGCAGCTCTCAACTAGCGGGAGGGTACGAGCAGTACTTC
TRBJ2-5 | 15 | TRBV12-3/TRBV12-4 | TRBD1 | NA | CASSHLRTGEETQYF | TGTGCCAGCAGCCACCTACGGACAGGGGAAGAGACCCAGTACTTC
TRBJ2-2 | 14 | TRBV20-1 | NA | many | CSASSPGLTGELFF | TGCAGTGCTAGTTCGCCAGGACTCACCGGGGAGCTGTTTTTT
TRBJ1-2 | 14 | TRBV5-6 | NA | many | CASSLVSGRPGYTF | TGTGCCAGCAGCTTGGTGTCAGGGCGTCCTGGCTACACCTTC
TRBJ2-7 | 14 | TRBV7-2 | TRBD1 | many | CASSEGTGYYEQYF | TGTGCCAGCAGCGAAGGGACAGGGTACTACGAGCAGTACTTC
TRBJ1-1 | 14 | TRBV12-3/TRBV12-4 | TRBD1 | many | CASSFKQGGTEAFF | TGTGCCAGCAGTTTTAAGCAGGGGGGTACTGAAGCTTTCTTT
TRBJ1-1 | 13 | TRBV6-1 | NA | NA | CASDRTGNTEAFF | TGTGCCAGCGACCGAACAGGGAACACTGAAGCTTTCTTT
TRBJ1-1 | 14 | TRBV12-3/TRBV12-4 | NA | few | CASSLMALGTEAFF | TGTGCCAGCAGTTTGATGGCCCTGGGGACTGAAGCTTTCTTT
TRBJ1-1 | 14 | TRBV12-3/TRBV12-4 | NA | NA | CASSLGQGSSEAFF | TGTGCCAGCAGTTTAGGTCAGGGGTCGTCTGAAGCTTTCTTT
TRBJ2-5 | 15 | TRBV2 | TRBD2 | many | CASNPRTSGQETQYF | TGTGCCAGCAATCCGAGGACTAGCGGCCAAGAGACCCAGTACTTC
TRBJ2-7 | 16 | TRBV6-1 | TRBD2 | many | CASSEPGSGIPYEQYF | TGTGCCAGCAGTGAACCCGGGAGCGGGATCCCCTACGAGCAGTACTTC
TRBJ1-5 | 17 | TRBV15 | TRBD1 | few | CATSRIPGTDSNQPQHF | TGTGCCACCAGCAGAATACCCGGGACAGATAGCAATCAGCCCCAGCATTTT
TRBJ1-1 | 15 | TRBV19 | TRBD1 | many | CASSTTGERNTEAFF | TGTGCCAGTAGTACTACAGGGGAGCGGAACACTGAAGCTTTCTTT
TRBJ1-2 | 12 | TRBV12-3/TRBV12-4 | NA | many | CASNGAAYGYTF | TGTGCCAGCAATGGGGCGGCCTATGGCTACACCTTC
TRBJ1-1 | 15 | TRBV4-1 | NA | many | CASSQTTTVNTEAFF | TGCGCCAGCAGCCAAACTACGACAGTGAACACTGAAGCTTTCTTT
TRBJ1-1 | 16 | TRBV25-1 | TRBD1 | many | CASSDLQTGHGTEAFF | TGTGCCAGCAGTGATCTTCAGACAGGGCATGGGACTGAAGCTTTCTTT
TRBJ1-1 | 11 | TRBV11-2 | NA | many | CASSLTSRAFF | TGTGCCAGCAGCTTGACGTCTAGGGCTTTCTTT
TRBJ1-5 | 15 | TRBV19 | TRBD1 | many | CASSTWDRGSQPQHF | TGTGCCAGTAGTACGTGGGACAGGGGATCCCAGCCCCAGCATTTT
TRBJ1-2 | 12 | TRBV6-1 | NA | many | CASSEAPGGYTF | TGTGCCAGCAGTGAAGCTCCCGGGGGCTACACCTTC
TRBJ2-7 | 13 | TRBV6-1 | TRBD1 | many | CASRDRVFSEQYF | TGTGCCAGCCGGGACAGGGTGTTCAGCGAGCAGTACTTC
TRBJ1-1 | 15 | TRBV7-2 | NA | many | CASSLAGKVNTEAFF | TGTGCCAGCAGCTTAGCGGGCAAAGTGAACACTGAAGCTTTCTTT
TRBJ2-5 | 15 | TRBV19 | NA | many | CASSMGLTRAETQYF | TGTGCCAGTAGTATGGGACTCACGCGGGCGGAGACCCAGTACTTC
TRBJ1-6 | 16 | TRBV4-2 | NA | many | CASSQKQGLNNSPLHF | TGTGCCAGCAGCCAGAAACAGGGTCTTAATAATTCACCCCTCCACTTT
TRBJ2-2 | 16 | TRBV7-8 | NA | many | CASSPRLRENTGELFF | TGTGCCAGCAGCCCACGACTTCGGGAGAACACCGGGGAGCTGTTTTTT
TRBJ2-7 | 16 | TRBV9 | NA | many | CASSVGLGEITYEQYF | TGTGCCAGCAGCGTAGGGCTCGGGGAGATCACCTACGAGCAGTACTTC
TRBJ1-5 | 17 | TRBV6-1 | TRBD1 | many | CASSEYQRRGPNQPQHF | TGTGCCAGCAGTGAATATCAGCGCAGGGGGCCGAATCAGCCCCAGCATTTT
TRBJ1-6 | 14 | TRBV20-1 | NA | many | CSDSGQLYNSPLHF | TGCAGTGACAGCGGACAGCTCTATAATTCACCCCTCCACTTT
TRBJ1-5 | 16 | TRBV20-1 | NA | many | CSARDAGTTPNQPQHF | TGCAGTGCTAGAGATGCCGGGACAACGCCCAATCAGCCCCAGCATTTT
TRBJ2-7 | 11 | TRBV20-1 | NA | many | CSAGYIGRQYF | TGCAGTGCTGGCTATATTGGAAGGCAGTACTTC
TRBJ1-1 | 14 | TRBV29-1 | NA | many | CSVGVGSMNTEAFF | TGCAGCGTTGGGGTGGGGTCGATGAACACTGAAGCTTTCTTT
TRBJ2-5 | 14 | TRBV7-2 | NA | many | CASNTRASQETQYF | TGTGCCAGCAACACCCGGGCGAGCCAAGAGACCCAGTACTTC
TRBJ2-5 | 15 | TRBV12-3/TRBV12-4 | TRBD1 | NA | CASRGQGGGQETQYF | TGTGCCAGCAGGGGACAGGGTGGGGGTCAAGAGACCCAGTACTTC